A single sample is the source of the 28 T cell receptor beta chains below, sequenced in a study of shared clonotypes between healthy human individuals (dated by TCRdb to about 2020). Library generation was performed with the immunoSEQ multiplex PCR assay. Held by TCRdb, this immuneACCESS table contains in-frame sequences only and omits some clones. Under half of the omission traces to an unresolved V gene where checked; the cause of the rest is unknown. The sample records millions of clones, more than 80% of which are singletons. About 0.13% of the sample is in the top ten clones. Sample: naive CD4+ T cells sorted from blood. Read against the paper, the sample's cell subset or site label means: CD45RA+ positively selected. Receptors originate from a man aged 18 to 29 in good health.

V is TRBV5-1 and J is TRBJ1-4; weak D call: TRBD1 (5 bases). Trimming shortened V by 7 bases and J by 2 bases, and 12 bases separated the two germline ends. The CDR3 consists of 14 residues. Per the germline V gene, CDR1 is SGHRS and CDR2 is YFSETQ. Here the CDR3 reads CASGLGATNEKLFF. The CDR3 DNA follows: TGCGCCAGCGGTCTAGGGGCCACTAATGAAAAACTGTTTTTT. The variable domain in full, with the rest retrieved from reference TRBV5-1 and TRBJ1-4, is KAGVTQTPRYLIKTRGQQVTLSCSPISGHRSVSWYQQTPGQGLQFLFEYFSETQRNKGNFPGRFSGRQFSNSRSEMNVSTLELGDSALYLCASGLGATNEKLFFGSGTQLSVL.

V gene TRBV9 combines with J gene TRBJ2-5, with D uncertain. Trimming pared 3 bases from V and 5 bases from J, leaving 20 bases between. Per the germline V gene, CDR1 is SGDLS and CDR2 is YYNGEE. The CDR3 runs to 16 residues. CDR3: CASSDGWGYPRETQYF. The CDR3 DNA is TGTGCCAGCAGCGATGGGTGGGGTTACCCTCGGGAGACCCAGTACTTC.

The gene calls are TRBV19 and TRBJ1-1; D unresolved. The CDR3 loop spans 14 amino acids. With 3 bases removed from V and 4 bases from J, the gap between germline ends came to 12 bases. CDR1 is LNHDA, CDR2 SQIVND, per germline (reference sequence). CDR3 coding DNA: TGTGCCAGTAGTATGCCACTACCGTTCACTGAAGCTTTCTTT. Translation gives CASSMPLPFTEAFF.

CDR3 DNA sequence: TGCGCCAGCAGTGGACGGGAAGACCTTAGCTCCTATAATTCACCCCTCCACTTT. This gives the protein CASSGREDLSSYNSPLHF. This chain links TRBV10-2 with TRBJ1-6; D is unresolved. Trimming took off 4 bases at V and 0 bases at J, with 16 bases between the two ends. The CDR3 runs to 18 residues. The germline CDR1 and CDR2 sequences are WSHSY and SAAADI.

Turning to this clone: Other nucleotide sequences in the sample specify the same CDR3. The V and J genes are TRBV6-5 and TRBJ2-7, with D unresolved. This CDR3 has 11 residues. V lost 4 bases and J 6 bases, leaving 7 bases between the germline ends. The germline V gene encodes CDR1 MNHEY and CDR2 SVGAGI. CDR3: CASSSPGEQYF. CDR3 nucleotide sequence: TGTGCCAGCAGTTCGCCGGGCGAGCAGTACTTC.

The chain joins TRBV5-6 to TRBJ2-1; D is possibly TRBD2 (5 bases). Germline V gives CDR1 SGHDT, CDR2 YYEEEE. CDR3 length: 14 amino acids. V shed 4 bases and J shed 6 bases, with 14 bases lying between them. The CDR3 DNA reads as TGTGCCAGCAGCAGACCTTTCGCGGGCAATGAGCAGTTCTTC. This codes for CASSRPFAGNEQFF.

A remark on this clone: The sample has other DNA sequences that encode this CDR3 too. CDR3 sequence (DNA): TGTGCCAGCTCCCCCCAGGGGTCAGACTATGGCTACACCTTC. This codes for CASSPQGSDYGYTF. The gene calls are TRBV18 and TRBJ1-2, with TRBD1 as a possible D gene (6 bases). The CDR3 extends over 14 amino acids. V lost 6 bases to trimming and J lost 3 bases, with 14 bases between them. Germline assignment: CDR1 KGHSH and CDR2 LQKENI.

The V call is TRBV7-9, the J call TRBJ2-7, with D possibly being TRBD2 (5 bases). The germline gives CDR1 SEHNR, CDR2 FQNEAQ (reference sequence). The ends were cut back, 1 base at V and 0 bases at J, with 10 bases in the middle. The CDR3 has 15 residues. In DNA form, the CDR3 reads TGTGCCAGCAGCTTAGGCGGACTGAACTCCTACGAGCAGTACTTC. Amino acid sequence: CASSLGGLNSYEQYF.

This clone was counted a few times. This chain joins TRBV19 and TRBJ1-1; 10 bases agree with TRBD1. The CDR3 has 15 residues. The V gene end was trimmed by 3 bases and the J gene end by 1 base; junction bases not matched to a gene: 2. Germline CDR1 LNHDA, CDR2 SQIVND (reference sequence). CDR3 coding DNA: TGTGCCAGTAGTATCAGGGACAGGGGGAACACTGAAGCTTTCTTT. Translated: CASSIRDRGNTEAFF.

V and J are TRBV7-8 and TRBJ1-3, with unresolved D. The V end lost 2 bases, the J end lost 1 base, and 6 bases lay between the germline ends. CDR3 length: 14 amino acids. Germline V gene data show CDR1 as SGHVS and CDR2 as FQNEAQ. In DNA, the CDR3 is TGTGCCAGCAGCTTAATGGATTCTGGAAACACCATATATTTT. It encodes CASSLMDSGNTIYF.

The gene calls are TRBV12-5 and TRBJ2-1; D remains unclear. CDR3 size: 16 residues. The V gene lost 1 base and the J gene lost 3 bases, with 13 bases spanning the gap. CDR1 and CDR2 (germline): LGHNT, FRNRAP. The CDR3 here is CASGLADRLYYNEQFF. The DNA of the CDR3 is TGTGCTAGTGGTTTGGCGGACCGGCTGTACTACAATGAGCAGTTCTTC.

V usage is TRBV6-1 and J usage is TRBJ2-5; D ambiguous. The CDR3 has 12 amino acids. Germline V gives CDR1 MNHNS, CDR2 SASEGT. The ends were cut back, 2 bases at V and 4 bases at J, with 5 bases in the middle. CDR3 bases: TGTGCCAGCAGTGAATTCGGAGAGACCCAGTACTTC. Translation: CASSEFGETQYF.

The chain is built from TRBV9 and TRBJ2-7, with a tentative D call TRBD1 (5 bases). The V and J ends lost 4 bases and 6 bases respectively, with 14 bases between them. Germline V CDR1 and CDR2: SGDLS, YYNGEE. There are 13 residues in the CDR3. The CDR3 loop is CASSSRQRSEQYF. The CDR3 DNA reads TGTGCCAGCAGCAGCCGACAGAGGAGCGAGCAGTACTTC.

The chain uses TRBV28 and TRBJ2-5; no definite D call. Trimming stripped 9 bases from V and 4 bases from J, with 15 bases between. The CDR3 is 13 amino acids. CDR1 and CDR2 from the germline V gene are MDHEN and SYDVKM. CDR3 loop: CASSNVWGETQYF. CDR3 DNA: TGTGCCAGTTCGAATGTTTGGGGAGAGACCCAGTACTTC.

This chain joins TRBV6-6 and TRBJ2-1; D may correspond to TRBD1 or TRBD2 (5 bases each). V was clipped by 7 bases and J by 2 bases, with 12 bases between them. The germline CDR1 and CDR2 sequences are MNHNY and SVGAGI (reference sequence). The CDR3 contains 14 residues. This CDR3 reads CASKRDQTYNEQFF. The DNA of the CDR3 is TGTGCCAGCAAGAGGGACCAAACCTACAATGAGCAGTTCTTC.

The rearrangement links TRBV27 to TRBJ2-7; 11 bases align to TRBD2. The CDR3 runs to 15 residues. The V gene's germline CDR1 is MNHEY and CDR2 SMNVEV (reference sequence). Losses at the gene ends were 4 bases for V and 2 bases for J; bases not matched to a gene: 4. CDR3: CASSSGTSGTYEQYF. In DNA, the CDR3 is TGTGCCAGCAGTTCCGGGACTAGCGGAACCTACGAGCAGTACTTC.

The chain carries TRBV27 and TRBJ2-3; possibly TRBD1 for D (5 bases). V was cut by 5 bases and J by 3 bases, with 12 bases left in between. Germline CDR1 reads MNHEY; CDR2 reads SMNVEV (reference sequence). The CDR3 is 14 amino acids. In DNA form, the CDR3 reads TGTGCCAGCAGTCCCCGACAGTTGACAGATACGCAGTATTTT. It yields the protein CASSPRQLTDTQYF.

V gene TRBV6-5 combines with J gene TRBJ1-3, with no clear D. The germline V gene encodes CDR1 MNHEY and CDR2 SVGAGI. The V and J ends lost 0 bases and 0 bases respectively, with 9 bases between them. The CDR3 runs to 16 residues. The DNA for the CDR3 is TGTGCCAGCAGTTACTCGATGGCAGTCTCTGGAAACACCATATATTTT. Its protein is CASSYSMAVSGNTIYF.

The V and J genes are TRBV5-4 and TRBJ2-7; 7 bases fit TRBD1. The CDR3 has 15 amino acids. Germline V gives CDR1 SGHNT, CDR2 YYREEE (reference sequence). V shed 4 bases and J 3 bases; nucleotides not matched to a gene: 10. The CDR3 sequence: CASSQPGTDFYEQYF. In DNA, the CDR3 is TGTGCCAGCAGCCAGCCCGGGACAGATTTCTACGAGCAGTACTTC.

Of note for this clone: The same CDR3 is also encoded by other DNA sequences in this sample. The chain couples TRBV7-2 to TRBJ2-7; 7 positions match TRBD2. Germline assignment: CDR1 SGHTA and CDR2 FQGNSA. The CDR3 is 14 amino acids. J lost 0 bases, V lost 3 bases, and 2 bases had no gene match. The CDR3 is CASSFGGSSYEQYF. The CDR3 coding sequence is TGTGCCAGCAGCTTCGGGGGGAGCTCCTACGAGCAGTACTTC.

V gene TRBV6-5 combines with J gene TRBJ2-3; 9 nucleotides align to TRBD2. V was pared by 6 bases and J by 8 bases, with 12 bases of the junction left unmatched. This CDR3 has 15 amino acids. Germline loops: CDR1 MNHEY, CDR2 SVGAGI. The CDR3 DNA reads TGTGCCAGCAGCACCGCGGGAGGGCCTGGCGGTACGCAGTATTTT. This encodes CASSTAGGPGGTQYF.

The chain carries TRBV29-1 and TRBJ2-3; 8 bases are a match to TRBD2. J lost 2 bases, V lost 7 bases, and 5 bases had no gene match. Germline V CDR1 and CDR2: SQVTM, ANQGSEA. This CDR3 has 13 amino acids. CDR3 sequence: CSAGGGYTDTQYF. In DNA form, the CDR3 reads TGCAGCGCCGGGGGGGGATACACAGATACGCAGTATTTT.

This chain joins TRBV6-1 and TRBJ1-2, with unresolved D. The germline CDR1 and CDR2 sequences are MNHNS and SASEGT. The CDR3 totals 14 residues. The V and J ends lost 1 base and 5 bases respectively, with 11 bases between them. The DNA of the CDR3 is TGTGCCAGCAGTGAAGGGAGGGTTTCTTATGGCTACACCTTC. The encoded protein is CASSEGRVSYGYTF.

The CDR3: CASSLQQGVTEAFF. CDR3 bases: TGTGCCAGCAGCTTACAACAGGGGGTAACTGAAGCTTTCTTT. The chain uses TRBV7-2 and TRBJ1-1; 8 positions match TRBD1. This CDR3 has 14 amino acids. V dropped 2 bases and J dropped 5; count of bases not matched to a gene: 4. Germline values: CDR1 SGHTA, CDR2 FQGNSA. Looking up the rest from reference TRBV7-2 and TRBJ1-1 gives the full variable domain: GAGVSQSPSNKVTEKGKDVELRCDPISGHTALYWYRQSLGQGLEFLIYFQGNSAPDKSGLPSDRFSAERTGGSVSTLTIQRTQQEDSAVYLCASSLQQGVTEAFFGQGTRLTVV.

V is TRBV7-9 and J is TRBJ2-2, with D possibly TRBD1 on 5 matching bases. V was pared by 4 bases and J by 6 bases, with 12 bases between. CDR1 is SEHNR and CDR2 is FQNEAQ in the germline V gene (reference sequence). The CDR3 extends over 14 amino acids. DNA of the CDR3: TGTGCCAGCAGCTGGACAAAGGGGTCCGGGGAGCTGTTTTTT. Residues: CASSWTKGSGELFF.

The chain couples TRBV5-4 to TRBJ1-2; 8 bases align to TRBD1. This CDR3 comprises 15 residues. The junction had 6 bases not matched to a gene; V was cut back by 0 bases and J by 5 bases. Germline V gene sequence: CDR1 SGHNT, CDR2 YYREEE (reference sequence). DNA of the CDR3: TGTGCCAGCAGCTTGGGACAGGGGTTAACTTATGGCTACACCTTC. Translated, it gives CASSLGQGLTYGYTF.

This chain links TRBV20-1 with TRBJ2-3; D not resolved. The CDR3 has 11 residues. Germline V gives CDR1 DFQATT, CDR2 SNEGSKA (reference sequence). CDR3 in DNA: TGCAGCTCTACGTCGACAGATACGCAGTATTTT. Protein product: CSSTSTDTQYF.

The V gene is TRBV7-6, the J gene TRBJ2-7, with TRBD2 as a possible D gene (6 bases). V shed 5 bases and J shed 0 bases, with 20 bases lying between them. CDR3 length: 17 residues. Germline values: CDR1 SGHVS, CDR2 FNYEAQ. The CDR3 sequence is CASSRLIGGMNSYEQYF. The CDR3 DNA is TGTGCCAGCAGCCGTTTGATTGGAGGGATGAACTCCTACGAGCAGTACTTC.